Each of the 10 T cell receptor beta chains below was sequenced from the same sample in a study of T-cell reconstitution after alpha-beta-depleted transplantation in children. Unique molecular identifiers tagged the TCRbeta library. MiXCR was run by TCRdb on the PCR reads, yielding one entry per CDR3 protein. The sample consists of around 250,000 distinct CDR3 sequences, roughly 8.2% of them appearing once. This specimen was PBMCs, mostly from graft donor cells, taken 180 days after TCRalphabeta/CD19-depleted stem cell transplant. The receptor source for this set is a male patient aged 5 to 17 who had a stem cell transplant for acute lymphoblastic leukemia, so the T cells may come from the graft donor.

There are many counts of this clonotype. The chain is built from TRBV3-1 and TRBJ2-5; D not resolved. Trimming shortened V by 4 bases and J by 5 bases, and 11 bases separated the two germline ends. Germline CDR1 is LGHDT and CDR2 is YNNKEL (reference sequence). This CDR3 spans 13 amino acids. The CDR3: CASSRLTRETQYF. Written as DNA, the CDR3 is TGTGCCAGCAGCCGACTGACACGGGAGACCCAGTACTTC.

In its sample, this clonotype was seen a few times. This rearrangement joins TRBV24-1 to TRBJ2-1; possibly TRBD2 for D (5 bases). The CDR3 has 13 amino acids. Germline V CDR1 and CDR2: KGHDR, SFDVKD. Trimming removed 6 bases at V and 4 bases at J, with 9 bases between. CDR3 loop: CATSSGLYNEQFF. The CDR3 DNA reads TGTGCCACCAGTTCCGGACTGTACAATGAGCAGTTCTTC.

This clonotype has at least ten counts. This chain connects TRBV12-3 or TRBV12-4 to TRBJ1-3; D possibly corresponds to TRBD1 (6 bases). The CDR3 consists of 14 residues. Trimming removed 6 bases at V and 2 bases at J, with 11 bases between. The CDR3 loop reads CASSGGDTGNTIYF. In DNA form, the CDR3 reads TGTGCCAGCAGCGGGGGGGACACTGGAAACACCATATATTTT.

Concerning this clonotype: Here the CDR3 omits its conserved ending phenylalanine or tryptophan, so a read error is the likely source. J is TRBJ2-2 and V is TRBV7-2; 9 positions match TRBD1. This CDR3 is built from 15 residues. Germline lookup yields CDR1 SGHTA and CDR2 FQGNSA. V shed 1 base and J 3 bases; nucleotides not matched to a gene: 0. The CDR3 sequence is CASSLGDRDTGELFS. Here the CDR3 DNA reads TGTGCCAGCAGCTTAGGGGACAGGGACACCGGGGAGCTGTTTTCT.

This clonotype was counted many times. The J gene is TRBJ2-7, the V gene TRBV10-1, with unresolved D. Germline V CDR1 and CDR2: WNHNN, SYGVQD (reference sequence). With 4 bases removed from V and 2 bases from J, the gap between germline ends came to 15 bases. The CDR3 extends over 15 amino acids. The CDR3, as DNA: TGCGCCAGCAGTGTAAGAACAGCGCTACCCTACGAGCAGTACTTC. This codes for CASSVRTALPYEQYF.

This clonotype was detected many times. The J gene is TRBJ2-2, the V gene TRBV11-1, with 14 bases fitting TRBD2. CDR3 length: 18 residues. The J segment lost 9 bases and the V segment lost 5 bases, leaving 14 bases of the junction unmatched. CDR1 SGHAT and CDR2 FQDESV come from the germline V gene (reference sequence). CDR3 in DNA: TGTGCCAGCAGCCCTCGACTAGCGGGGGGGCGGTCCACGTGGGAGCTGTTTTTT. Residues: CASSPRLAGGRSTWELFF.

This clonotype was seen just once. A clone one base away is much larger, so this may be a read error. The J gene is TRBJ2-3, the V gene TRBV5-1; D is possibly TRBD1 (5 bases). Per the germline V gene, CDR1 is SGHRS and CDR2 is YFSETQ. This CDR3 is 14 amino acids long. The CDR3 DNA sequence: TGCTCCAGCAGCTTCGGACACTGCACAGATACGCAGTATTTT. Translation: CSSSFGHCTDTQYF.

Ten or more counts support this clonotype. The chain couples TRBV6-1 to TRBJ1-6; 10 bases match TRBD1. Germline V CDR1 and CDR2: MNHNS, SASEGT. The CDR3 runs to 14 residues. V trimming: 7 bases; J trimming: 6 bases; junction bases outside the gene matches: 3. Here the CDR3 DNA reads TGTGCCAGCACTAGGGACAGGGGTAATTCACCCCTCCACTTT. The encoded protein is CASTRDRGNSPLHF.

This clonotype appeared many times. V is TRBV6-5 and J is TRBJ2-7, with D perhaps being TRBD1 or TRBD2 (5 bases each). Between the trimmed V and J ends, which lost 2 bases and 4 bases, there was a span of 15 bases. The CDR3 has 15 residues. The germline V gene encodes CDR1 MNHEY and CDR2 SVGAGI. CDR3 amino acids: CASSYGGSWGYEQYF. The DNA of the CDR3 is TGTGCCAGCAGTTACGGGGGTAGTTGGGGGTACGAGCAGTACTTC.

This clonotype occurred many times. The rearrangement joins TRBV29-1 to TRBJ1-1, with 8 bases lining up with TRBD1. Per germline, CDR1 SQVTM and CDR2 ANQGSEA. The CDR3 covers 15 residues. With 5 bases clipped from V and 0 bases from J, the junction kept 8 bases outside the gene matches. The CDR3 DNA sequence: TGCAGCGTTTGGCCAGGGGGCGCCATGAACACTGAAGCTTTCTTT. Its protein is CSVWPGGAMNTEAFF.